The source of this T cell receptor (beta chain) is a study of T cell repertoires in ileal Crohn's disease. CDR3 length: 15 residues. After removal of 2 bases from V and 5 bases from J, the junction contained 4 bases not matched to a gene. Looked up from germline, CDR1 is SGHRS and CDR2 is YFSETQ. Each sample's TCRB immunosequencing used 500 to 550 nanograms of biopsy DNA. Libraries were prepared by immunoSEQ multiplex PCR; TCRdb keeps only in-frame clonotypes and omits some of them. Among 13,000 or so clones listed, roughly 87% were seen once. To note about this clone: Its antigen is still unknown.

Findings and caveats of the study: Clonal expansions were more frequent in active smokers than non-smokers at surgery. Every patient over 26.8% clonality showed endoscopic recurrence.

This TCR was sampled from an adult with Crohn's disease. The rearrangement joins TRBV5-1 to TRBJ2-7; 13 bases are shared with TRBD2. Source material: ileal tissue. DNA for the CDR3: TGCGCCAGCAGCTTCGGACTAGCGGGAGTTGACGAGCAGTACTTC. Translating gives CASSFGLAGVDEQYF. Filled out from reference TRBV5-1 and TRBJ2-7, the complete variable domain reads KAGVTQTPRYLIKTRGQQVTLSCSPISGHRSVSWYQQTPGQGLQFLFEYFSETQRNKGNFPGRFSGRQFSNSRSEMNVSTLELGDSALYLCASSFGLAGVDEQYFGPGTRLTVT.